Listed below are T cell receptor beta chains from one sample, sequenced in a study of T cell responses to AZD1222 COVID-19 vaccine. TCRdb's copy holds only in-frame clones and misses some; the assay was immunoSEQ multiplex PCR. The repertoire holds around 130,000 clones, with around nine tenths as singletons. The sample consisted of peripheral blood, taken 28 days after the second AZD1222 dose. The receptor set was obtained from an adult who received the AZD1222 COVID-19 vaccine. CDR3s include the opening cysteine and the closing phenylalanine or tryptophan. A D gene is named only where the DNA matches it firmly. For some rows the clone size is stated as once, few or many, or as a class when expanded; others skip it.

size	V	J	D	CDR3	DNA
-	TRBV2	TRBJ1-1	TRBD1	CASGTGGNAEAFF	TGTGCCAGCGGGACAGGCGGCAACGCTGAAGCTTTCTTT
-	TRBV3-1/TRBV3-2	TRBJ2-5	-	CASSQEGTGGETQYF	TGTGCCAGCAGCCAAGAAGGAACAGGAGGAGAGACCCAGTACTTC
-	TRBV5-5	TRBJ2-7	-	CASSPGAAPYEQYF	TGTGCCAGCAGCCCGGGAGCCGCCCCCTACGAGCAGTACTTC
once	TRBV24-1	TRBJ1-5	-	CATSGGQVDQPQHF	TGTGCCACCAGCGGGGGGCAGGTCGATCAGCCCCAGCATTTT
few	TRBV9	TRBJ2-7	-	CASSFSEPFYEQYF	TGTGCCAGCAGCTTTAGCGAGCCTTTCTACGAGCAGTACTTC
-	TRBV11-3	TRBJ2-1	-	CASSSPSVSYNEQFF	TGTGCCAGCAGCTCCCCTAGCGTCTCCTACAATGAGCAGTTCTTC
-	TRBV11-2	TRBJ2-7	TRBD1	CASSLPGGYEQYF	TGTGCCAGCAGCTTACCAGGGGGCTACGAGCAGTACTTC
-	TRBV29-1	TRBJ1-5	TRBD1	CSVAGTGGDQPQHF	TGCAGCGTTGCGGGGACAGGGGGCGATCAGCCCCAGCATTTT
once	TRBV28	TRBJ2-5	TRBD2	CASSYGLAGETQYF	TGTGCCAGCAGTTATGGGCTAGCGGGAGAGACCCAGTACTTC
-	TRBV14	TRBJ1-4	-	CASSPFEWTPQFF	TGTGCCAGCAGCCCATTCGAGTGGACGCCCCAGTTTTTT
-	TRBV28	TRBJ2-6	TRBD2	CAIGRLAGANVLTF	TGTGCCATCGGGAGACTAGCGGGGGCCAACGTCCTGACTTTC
once	TRBV27	TRBJ1-1	-	CASSPQDGGMTPNEAFF	TGTGCCAGCAGTCCTCAAGACGGGGGAATGACTCCTAATGAAGCTTTCTTT
-	TRBV28	TRBJ1-3	-	CASTFSGHLSGNTIYF	TGTGCCAGCACCTTTTCGGGACACCTCTCTGGAAACACCATATATTTT
-	TRBV4-3	TRBJ1-1	-	CASSQERRRDSMNTEAFF	TGCGCCAGCAGCCAAGAAAGAAGGAGAGACAGTATGAACACTGAAGCTTTCTTT
-	TRBV9	TRBJ2-2	-	CASSGRKHTGELFF	TGTGCCAGCAGCGGCAGGAAGCACACCGGGGAGCTGTTTTTT
-	TRBV28	TRBJ1-5	-	CASSLTAPDSQPQHF	TGTGCCAGCAGTTTAACGGCCCCGGACAGTCAGCCCCAGCATTTT
-	TRBV28	TRBJ1-4	TRBD1	CASSSPGQHNEKLFF	TGTGCCAGCAGTTCTCCGGGACAGCATAATGAAAAACTGTTTTTT
-	TRBV4-3	TRBJ1-4	-	CASSPGGVREKLFF	TGCGCCAGCAGCCCCGGAGGGGTCAGGGAAAAACTGTTTTTT
-	TRBV15	TRBJ2-7	-	CATSRDPSYEQYF	TGTGCCACCAGCAGAGATCCCAGTTACGAGCAGTACTTC
-	TRBV11-3	TRBJ1-3	-	CASSDRSSGNTIYF	TGTGCCAGCTCGGACCGGAGCTCTGGAAACACCATATATTTT
-	TRBV18	TRBJ1-1	-	CASSPPSRGTAFF	TGTGCCAGCTCACCACCATCCAGGGGAACAGCTTTCTTT
-	TRBV9	TRBJ1-5	-	CASSPRSNQPQHF	TGTGCCAGCAGCCCCCGGTCCAATCAGCCCCAGCATTTT
-	TRBV2	TRBJ2-6	TRBD1	CASSETGAGANVLTF	TGTGCCAGCAGTGAAACAGGGGCTGGGGCCAACGTCCTGACTTTC
-	TRBV7-2	TRBJ2-1	-	CASSLRHTTLAYNEQFF	TGTGCCAGCAGCCTTCGACACACCACTTTAGCCTACAATGAGCAGTTCTTC
-	TRBV5-4	TRBJ2-7	-	CASGKGPYEQYF	TGTGCCAGCGGCAAAGGCCCCTACGAGCAGTACTTC
-	TRBV15	TRBJ1-1	-	CATSRDHRTRNTEAFF	TGTGCCACCAGCAGAGACCACCGGACACGGAACACTGAAGCTTTCTTT
-	TRBV5-1	TRBJ2-5	-	CASALDLNSVETQYF	TGCGCCAGCGCCTTGGACCTAAATAGCGTAGAGACCCAGTACTTC
-	TRBV29-1	TRBJ2-7	-	CSVEGTSYEQYF	TGCAGCGTTGAAGGGACCTCCTACGAGCAGTACTTC
-	TRBV15	TRBJ1-2	TRBD1	CATSRDLTGRDYGYTF	TGTGCCACCAGCAGAGATCTGACAGGGCGCGACTATGGCTACACCTTC
-	TRBV6-2/TRBV6-3	TRBJ1-5	-	CASSYSIAWGNQPQHF	TGTGCCAGCAGTTACTCGATCGCCTGGGGCAATCAGCCCCAGCATTTT
-	TRBV5-1	TRBJ1-1	TRBD1	CATATGQVNTEAFF	TGCGCCACCGCCACTGGACAGGTGAACACTGAAGCTTTCTTT
few	TRBV4-3	TRBJ1-2	TRBD1	CASSQKMGTVSIGYTF	TGCGCCAGCAGCCAAAAGATGGGGACAGTGAGTATAGGCTACACCTTC
-	TRBV4-3	TRBJ2-2	-	CASSQFKGIGFLNTGELFF	TGCGCCAGCAGCCAATTTAAGGGGATAGGGTTTTTGAACACCGGGGAGCTGTTTTTT
-	TRBV19	TRBJ2-3	-	CASSSTGRTDTQYF	TGTGCCAGTAGCTCCACCGGGCGCACAGATACGCAGTATTTT
-	TRBV27	TRBJ2-2	-	CASSLRPGTGELFF	TGTGCCAGCAGTTTGCGACCAGGCACCGGGGAGCTGTTTTTT
once	TRBV3-1/TRBV3-2	TRBJ1-2	-	CASSPALGLLPYTF	TGTGCCAGCAGCCCGGCCTTGGGCCTGCTCCCATACACCTTC
-	TRBV9	TRBJ2-1	-	CASSAGGTYNEQFF	TGTGCCAGCAGCGCCGGGGGAACCTACAATGAGCAGTTCTTC
-	TRBV7-6	TRBJ2-6	TRBD1	CASSSAGGAGANVLTF	TGTGCCAGCAGCTCGGCAGGGGGCGCTGGGGCCAACGTCCTGACTTTC
-	TRBV2	TRBJ1-4	-	CASSEALVGEKLFF	TGTGCCAGCAGTGAAGCGCTGGTAGGGGAAAAACTGTTTTTT
-	TRBV19	TRBJ1-1	-	CASSATRNTEAFF	TGTGCCAGTTCAGCAACCCGAAACACTGAAGCTTTCTTT
-	TRBV6-6	TRBJ2-7	-	CASSYSRLVAVYEQYF	TGTGCCAGCAGTTACTCGAGATTGGTAGCGGTCTACGAGCAGTACTTC
-	TRBV7-9	TRBJ2-7	TRBD2	CASSLRGGTYEQYF	TGTGCCAGCAGCCTCCGGGGGGGAACATACGAGCAGTACTTC
-	TRBV14	TRBJ2-3	-	CASSQGETSTDTQYF	TGTGCCAGCAGCCAAGGGGAAACTAGCACAGATACGCAGTATTTT
-	TRBV27	TRBJ1-2	TRBD1	CASRTGGSYGYTF	TGTGCCAGCAGGACAGGGGGCTCCTATGGCTACACCTTC
-	TRBV5-6	TRBJ1-2	-	CASSLVGVGHGYTF	TGTGCCAGCAGCTTGGTAGGGGTGGGGCATGGCTACACCTTC
-	TRBV19	TRBJ2-1	TRBD2	CASSIEGTSRNEQFF	TGTGCCAGTAGTATAGAGGGGACTAGCCGAAATGAGCAGTTCTTC
-	TRBV29-1	TRBJ1-1	-	CSAGQSNTEAFF	TGCAGCGCCGGACAGTCTAACACTGAAGCTTTCTTT
-	TRBV9	TRBJ2-7	-	CASSVLEGYEQYF	TGTGCCAGCAGCGTCCTAGAGGGTTACGAGCAGTACTTC